The 26 T cell receptor beta chains below were found in one sample sequenced in a study of brain T cells in children with intractable seizures. Profiling relied on immunoSEQ multiplex PCR, and the TCRdb table lists in-frame clones only, not all of them. This sample has tens of thousands of clones, with around 90% found just once. The sample here was peripheral blood, taken at surgery. The receptors shown here come from a girl aged 2 to 9 with tuberous sclerosis and intractable seizures.

The sample holds one count of this clone. The chain has TRBV19 and TRBJ1-4; D gene ambiguous. CDR3 length equals 12 residues. Germline CDR1 LNHDA, CDR2 SQIVND (reference sequence). The DNA of the CDR3 is TGTGCGGCGAGAGGAACTAATGAAAAACTGTTTTTT. It specifies CAARGTNEKLFF.

This clone is a singleton in its sample. The gene calls are TRBV2 and TRBJ2-7; the D is unclear. Germline V CDR1 and CDR2: SNHLY, FYNNEI. The V end lost 4 bases, the J end lost 4 bases, and 5 bases lay between the germline ends. The CDR3 sequence is 11 residues long. In DNA, the CDR3 is TGTGCCAGCAGTGCGAAGTACGAGCAGTACTTC. This sequence encodes CASSAKYEQYF.

The J gene is TRBJ2-5, the V gene TRBV4-1; perhaps TRBD1 as D (5 bases). The CDR3 covers 16 residues. V lost 1 base, J lost 5 bases, and 17 bases lay in between. Germline loops: CDR1 MGHRA, CDR2 YSYEKL. CDR3 coding DNA: TGCGCCAGCAGCCAAGGAGAGGACACCTATGGGGAGACCCAGTACTTC. This gives the protein CASSQGEDTYGETQYF.

The CDR3 region has the DNA TGTGCCAGCAGCTTGGGGCAACAGTTCTACGAGCAGTACGTC. Amino acids: CASSLGQQFYEQYV. The genes are TRBV5-6 and TRBJ2-7; D gene unclear. Per the germline V gene, CDR1 is SGHDT and CDR2 is YYEEEE. The CDR3 runs 14 residues. V dropped 0 bases and J dropped 3 bases, with 10 bases sitting between them.

The chain has TRBV13 and TRBJ1-1; no clear D gene. CDR1 is PRHDT, CDR2 FYEKMQ, per germline (reference sequence). Trimming left V 5 bases short and J 8 bases short, with 15 bases between. The CDR3 covers 13 residues. For the CDR3, the DNA is TGTGCCAGCAGCCCTCCCTCTTGGGCAGAAGCTTTCTTT. Its translation is CASSPPSWAEAFF.

V usage is TRBV6-5 and J usage is TRBJ2-2, with 11 positions matching TRBD2. Germline CDR1 MNHEY, CDR2 SVGAGI. The CDR3 has 16 amino acids. V trimming: 1 base; J trimming: 4 bases; junction bases outside the gene matches: 2. The CDR3 reads CASSYWLAGGTGELFF. The CDR3 DNA follows: TGTGCCAGCAGTTACTGGCTAGCGGGGGGCACCGGGGAGCTGTTTTTT.

The V gene is TRBV4-2, the J gene TRBJ1-5, with D uncertain. The CDR3 contains 13 residues. CDR1 is LGHNA, CDR2 YNFKEQ, per germline. Trimming took 0 bases from V and 5 from J, leaving 5 bases between them. CDR3 sequence reads: CASSQDRDQPQHF. The CDR3 DNA sequence: TGTGCCAGCAGCCAAGATCGAGATCAGCCCCAGCATTTT.

The rearrangement uses TRBV11-1 and TRBJ2-2, with D possibly called TRBD1 or TRBD2 (6 bases each). CDR1 and CDR2 (germline): SGHAT, FQDESV (reference sequence). The V end was cut by 6 bases, the J end by 4 bases, with 12 bases between. The CDR3 loop spans 14 amino acids. In DNA, the CDR3 is TGTGCCAGCAGGGCACAGGGAGGCACCGGGGAGCTGTTTTTT. It encodes CASRAQGGTGELFF.

The V call is TRBV3-1 (or the pseudogene TRBV3-2), the J call TRBJ2-7; 16 bases align to TRBD2. Germline values: CDR1 LGHDT, CDR2 YNNKEL (reference sequence). With V trimmed by 4 bases and J by 4 bases, 4 bases remained unmatched. This CDR3 contains 16 residues. The CDR3, as DNA: TGTGCCAGCAGCCCGGGACTAGCGGGGGGGCGGTACGAGCAGTACTTC. As protein: CASSPGLAGGRYEQYF.

This rearrangement joins TRBV4-2 to TRBJ2-2, with 12 bases identical to TRBD2. Trimming at V came to 2 bases and at J to 7 bases, leaving 5 bases not matched to a gene. This CDR3 region has 16 residues. Germline V gene lookup returns CDR1 LGHNA and CDR2 YNFKEQ. In nucleotides, the CDR3 is TGTGCCAGCAGCCAATGGGAGGGACTAGCGGGCGGGGAGCTGTTTTTT. Its translation: CASSQWEGLAGGELFF.

The chain joins TRBV6-5 to TRBJ1-1; 9 bases map to TRBD1. CDR1 is MNHEY and CDR2 is SVGAGI in the germline V gene. The length of the CDR3 is 15 residues. V lost 6 bases, J lost 5 bases, and 10 bases stayed unmatched. CDR3 residues: CASSRSQGAKTEAFF. The CDR3 DNA follows: TGTGCCAGCAGCAGATCACAGGGGGCGAAGACTGAAGCTTTCTTT.

This chain connects TRBV19 to TRBJ2-2, with D possibly matching TRBD1 (5 bases). The CDR3 consists of 15 residues. Germline V gene data show CDR1 as LNHDA and CDR2 as SQIVND (reference sequence). V was trimmed by 6 bases and J by 3 bases, leaving 14 bases between them. CDR3: CASSTPDRDTGELFF. The CDR3 region has the DNA TGTGCCAGTAGCACCCCTGACAGAGACACCGGGGAGCTGTTTTTT.

The chain combines TRBV12-3 or TRBV12-4 with TRBJ1-2; D gene unclear. The CDR3 is 13 residues long. Trimming shortened V by 0 bases and J by 7 bases, and 9 bases separated the two germline ends. DNA for the CDR3: TGTGCCAGCAGTTTAGCCCCAAATCCTGGCTACACCTTC. Its protein product is CASSLAPNPGYTF.

This chain joins TRBV19 and TRBJ1-2, with D perhaps TRBD1 (6 bases). V dropped 5 bases and J dropped 2 bases, with 15 bases sitting between them. Germline CDR1 and CDR2: LNHDA and SQIVND (reference sequence). The CDR3 covers 15 residues. The CDR3 DNA sequence: TGTGCCAGTAGTGAATACGTCGACAGGAACTATGGCTACACCTTC. It encodes CASSEYVDRNYGYTF.

The rearrangement joins TRBV24-1 to TRBJ1-5; 8 bases align to TRBD1. Germline V gene sequence: CDR1 KGHDR, CDR2 SFDVKD. V shed 2 bases, J shed 5 bases, and the junction held 4 bases outside the gene matches. CDR3 length: 15 amino acids. CDR3 sequence reads: CATSDSGQVDQPQHF. The CDR3 bases are TGTGCCACCAGTGATTCGGGACAGGTCGATCAGCCCCAGCATTTT.

This clone was recorded a few times. The V gene is TRBV12-3 or TRBV12-4, the J gene TRBJ1-1, with D uncertain. The CDR3 consists of 13 residues. The V end was cut by 2 bases, the J end by 3 bases, with 7 bases between. The CDR3 here is CASSLSFYTEAFF. The CDR3 DNA is TGTGCCAGCAGTTTATCTTTCTACACTGAAGCTTTCTTT.

The genes are TRBV7-3 and TRBJ2-2; D perhaps matches TRBD1 (5 bases). Germline values: CDR1 SGHTA, CDR2 FQGTGA. V dropped 4 bases and J dropped 6 bases, with 9 bases sitting between them. This CDR3 region has 13 residues. CDR3 DNA: TGTGCCAGCAGCTGGGAAGGGGCCGGGGAGCTGTTTTTT. It is translated as CASSWEGAGELFF.

V usage is TRBV14 and J usage is TRBJ1-1, with D possibly being TRBD1 (5 bases). The CDR3 extends over 17 amino acids. Germline V gene sequence: CDR1 SGHDN, CDR2 FVKESK. V was cut by 1 base and J by 4 bases, with 19 bases left in between. DNA of the CDR3: TGTGCCAGCAGCCAAGGGGGTCGCATCGGGGGAGGCACTGAAGCTTTCTTT. It encodes CASSQGGRIGGGTEAFF.

This clone was detected a few times. The CDR3 DNA sequence: TGCGCCAGCAGCTTGGGTGCAGGGCGAGATGGCACTGAAGCTTTCTTT. This sequence encodes CASSLGAGRDGTEAFF. This chain joins TRBV5-1 and TRBJ1-1, with D tentatively TRBD1 (5 bases). The length of the CDR3 is 16 residues. Germline V lookup: CDR1 SGHRS, CDR2 YFSETQ. V was trimmed by 0 bases and J by 4 bases, leaving 16 bases between them.

The chain links TRBV5-8 to TRBJ1-4; tentatively, D is TRBD1 (5 bases). Germline assignment: CDR1 SGHTS and CDR2 YDEGEE. V was trimmed by 3 bases and J by 6 bases, leaving 15 bases between them. This CDR3 comprises 15 residues. CDR3 region: CASSSGPSTYEKLFF. CDR3 coding DNA: TGTGCCAGCAGCTCGGGACCGTCAACGTATGAAAAACTGTTTTTT.

The J gene is TRBJ1-1, the V gene TRBV12-3 or TRBV12-4; TRBD1 might be the D (6 bases). V gave up 3 bases and J gave up 2 bases, with 7 bases separating them. The CDR3 runs to 13 residues. CDR3 nucleotide sequence: TGTGCCAGCAGTTTGGGGGGCAACACTGAAGCTTTCTTT. Its protein is CASSLGGNTEAFF.

This chain links TRBV5-1 with TRBJ1-1, with D unresolved. In germline, CDR1 is SGHRS, CDR2 YFSETQ. The CDR3 runs 13 residues. Between the trimmed V and J ends, which lost 2 bases and 1 base, there was a span of 6 bases. The CDR3 DNA reads as TGCGCCAGCAGCTTTGAAGGGAACACTGAAGCTTTCTTT. Amino acids: CASSFEGNTEAFF.

This clone occurred once. The V gene is TRBV5-8, the J gene TRBJ2-7, with 12 bases that match TRBD2. J gave up 0 bases and V 5 bases, and 3 bases lay outside the gene matches. The length of the CDR3 is 15 residues. The germline CDR1 and CDR2 sequences are SGHTS and YDEGEE. The CDR3 loop is CASRRLAGVSYEQYF. Written as DNA, the CDR3 is TGTGCCAGCAGGCGACTAGCGGGGGTCTCCTACGAGCAGTACTTC. The full variable domain, its missing parts supplied by reference TRBV5-8 and TRBJ2-7, is EAGVTQSPTHLIKTRGQQATLRCSPISGHTSVYWYQQALGLGLQFLLWYDEGEERNRGNFPPRFSGRQFPNYSSELNVNALELEDSALYLCASRRLAGVSYEQYFGPGTRLTVT.

The chain has TRBV25-1 and TRBJ2-1; either TRBD1 or TRBD2 may supply D (5 bases each). Looked up from germline, CDR1 is MGHDK and CDR2 is SYGVNS. Trimming took 0 bases from V and 6 from J, leaving 12 bases between them. The CDR3 totals 15 residues. The CDR3 protein is CASSEYKTRGNEQFF. The DNA for the CDR3 is TGTGCCAGCAGTGAATACAAAACTAGGGGCAATGAGCAGTTCTTC. Using reference TRBV25-1 and TRBJ2-1 for the parts outside the CDR3, the full variable domain is EADIYQTPRYLVIGTGKKITLECSQTMGHDKMYWYQQDPGMELHLIHYSYGVNSTEKGDLSSESTVSRIRTEHFPLTLESARPSHTSQYLCASSEYKTRGNEQFFGPGTRLTVL.

This chain links TRBV5-3 with TRBJ2-7; 10 positions agree with TRBD2. TRBV5-3 is an ORF for which the function is uncertain. CDR3 length: 18 residues. The junction had 18 bases not matched to a gene; V was cut back by 6 bases and J by 3 bases. The CDR3: CARTERRLAGVLSYEQYV. CDR3 coding DNA: TGTGCCAGAACCGAAAGAAGGCTAGCGGGGGTATTGAGCTACGAGCAGTACGTC.

CDR3 bases: TGTGCCAGCAGCTTGTTAGAGACCCAGTACTTC. Translation gives CASSLLETQYF. The chain recombines TRBV11-2 with TRBJ2-5; D is unclear. The CDR3 spans 11 residues. The V gene lost 3 bases and the J gene lost 4 bases, with 3 bases spanning the gap. Germline V gene sequence: CDR1 SGHAT, CDR2 FQNNGV.